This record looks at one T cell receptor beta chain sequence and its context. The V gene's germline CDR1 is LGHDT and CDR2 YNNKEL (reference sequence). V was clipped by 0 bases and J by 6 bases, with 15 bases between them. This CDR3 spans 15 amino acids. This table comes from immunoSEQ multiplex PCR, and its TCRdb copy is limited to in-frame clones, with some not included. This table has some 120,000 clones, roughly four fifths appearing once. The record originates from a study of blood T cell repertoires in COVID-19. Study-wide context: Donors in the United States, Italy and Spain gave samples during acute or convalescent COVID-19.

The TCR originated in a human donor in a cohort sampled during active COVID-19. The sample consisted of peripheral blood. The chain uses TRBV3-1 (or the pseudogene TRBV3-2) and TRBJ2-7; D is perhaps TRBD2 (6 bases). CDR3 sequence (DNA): TGTGCCAGCAGCCAAGAGCCGGGAGCCCTTCGCGAGCAGTACTTC. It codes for CASSQEPGALREQYF.